Listed below are T cell receptor beta chains from one sample, sequenced in a study of early T cells in non-severe SARS-CoV-2 infection. Using its own MiXCR run on the 5' RACE reads, TCRdb lists one record per CDR3 protein. This repertoire shows 25,000 to 30,000 distinct CDR3 sequences, about 5% found once; its top ten account for 5% to 5.5%. The sample consisted of whole blood. The source of these receptors is an adult who was a healthcare worker with PCR-confirmed SARS-CoV-2 infection or an uninfected control (not recorded which). Both conserved end residues are part of each CDR3. D genes are given only for firm matches. Clone size appears in some rows only: once, few, many, or a class for an expanded clone.

j_gene: TRBJ1-2
d_gene: TRBD1
v_gene: TRBV5-1
abundance: many
CDR3aa: CASSISTGERFGYTF
CDR3nt: TGCGCCAGCAGCATCTCGACAGGGGAGAGGTTTGGCTACACCTTC

j_gene: TRBJ2-1
d_gene: TRBD1
v_gene: TRBV7-9
abundance: many
CDR3aa: CAVTGTGADQESYNEQFF
CDR3nt: TGTGCCGTCACTGGGACAGGGGCAGACCAGGAGTCCTACAATGAGCAGTTCTTC

j_gene: TRBJ1-4
d_gene: .
v_gene: TRBV28
abundance: many
CDR3aa: CASSPGYEKLFF
CDR3nt: TGTGCCAGCAGTCCTGGCTATGAAAAACTGTTTTTT

j_gene: TRBJ2-2
d_gene: .
v_gene: TRBV24-1
abundance: many
CDR3aa: CATSDRTHTGELFF
CDR3nt: TGTGCCACCAGTGATCGAACTCACACCGGGGAGCTGTTTTTT

j_gene: TRBJ2-3
d_gene: TRBD2
v_gene: TRBV7-2
abundance: many
CDR3aa: CASSLARGRLAGGRSTDTQYF
CDR3nt: TGTGCCAGCAGCTTAGCTAGGGGTAGACTAGCGGGGGGACGAAGCACAGATACGCAGTATTTT

j_gene: TRBJ2-5
d_gene: TRBD1
v_gene: TRBV7-9
abundance: many
CDR3aa: CASIPSVGGQGADGTQYF
CDR3nt: TGTGCCAGCATCCCCTCGGTTGGTGGACAGGGGGCCGATGGGACCCAGTACTTC

j_gene: TRBJ2-6
d_gene: .
v_gene: TRBV19
abundance: many
CDR3aa: CASSPGRSGANVLTF
CDR3nt: TGTGCCAGTAGTCCAGGCCGCTCTGGGGCCAACGTCCTGACTTTC

j_gene: TRBJ2-7
d_gene: .
v_gene: TRBV9
abundance: .
CDR3aa: CASSMYQGGSEQYF
CDR3nt: TGTGCCAGCAGTATGTATCAGGGGGGAAGCGAGCAGTACTTC

j_gene: TRBJ2-7
d_gene: .
v_gene: TRBV6-4
abundance: .
CDR3aa: CDNREETYEQYF
CDR3nt: TGTGACAACAGGGAAGAAACCTACGAGCAGTACTTC

j_gene: TRBJ2-3
d_gene: TRBD2
v_gene: TRBV4-2
abundance: few
CDR3aa: CASSQGLALGDTQYF
CDR3nt: TGTGCCAGCAGCCAAGGACTAGCGTTGGGAGATACGCAGTATTTT

j_gene: TRBJ2-3
d_gene: TRBD2
v_gene: TRBV6-1
abundance: many
CDR3aa: CASSLGGGSDTQYF
CDR3nt: TGTGCCAGCAGTCTCGGCGGGGGGTCAGATACGCAGTATTTT

j_gene: TRBJ1-6
d_gene: .
v_gene: TRBV14
abundance: many
CDR3aa: CASSFKNSPLHF
CDR3nt: TGTGCCAGCAGCTTTAAGAATTCACCCCTCCACTTT

j_gene: TRBJ1-6
d_gene: .
v_gene: TRBV28
abundance: many
CDR3aa: CASRSNDRSPLHF
CDR3nt: TGTGCCAGCAGGTCCAACGACCGGTCACCCCTCCACTTT

j_gene: TRBJ2-1
d_gene: .
v_gene: TRBV28
abundance: many
CDR3aa: CASSSYFNEQFF
CDR3nt: TGTGCCAGCAGTTCCTACTTCAATGAGCAGTTCTTC

j_gene: TRBJ1-6
d_gene: TRBD1
v_gene: TRBV7-8
abundance: many
CDR3aa: CASSVNRGDSPLHF
CDR3nt: TGTGCCAGCAGCGTAAACAGGGGGGATTCACCCCTCCACTTT

j_gene: TRBJ1-3
d_gene: .
v_gene: TRBV28
abundance: many
CDR3aa: CASRGVTGNTIYF
CDR3nt: TGTGCCAGCCGCGGGGTCACTGGAAACACCATATATTTT

j_gene: TRBJ2-5
d_gene: TRBD2
v_gene: TRBV6-2/TRBV6-3
abundance: few
CDR3aa: CASSYTGLAAFQETQYF
CDR3nt: TGTGCCAGCAGTTACACGGGACTAGCGGCGTTCCAAGAGACCCAGTACTTC

j_gene: TRBJ2-4
d_gene: TRBD2
v_gene: TRBV12-3/TRBV12-4
abundance: many
CDR3aa: CASSFRLAGAGGNIQYF
CDR3nt: TGTGCCAGCAGTTTTAGACTAGCGGGGGCCGGAGGAAACATTCAGTACTTC

j_gene: TRBJ2-1
d_gene: .
v_gene: TRBV7-6
abundance: many
CDR3aa: CASSLGNVYNEQFF
CDR3nt: TGTGCCAGCAGCTTGGGTAACGTATACAATGAGCAGTTCTTC

j_gene: TRBJ2-7
d_gene: .
v_gene: TRBV5-6
abundance: many
CDR3aa: CASSLAARGTYEQYF
CDR3nt: TGTGCCAGCAGCTTGGCTGCGCGGGGAACCTACGAGCAGTACTTC

j_gene: TRBJ1-2
d_gene: .
v_gene: TRBV20-1
abundance: few
CDR3aa: CSASPGTLRKGYTF
CDR3nt: TGCAGTGCTAGCCCAGGGACGCTCCGTAAGGGCTACACCTTC

j_gene: TRBJ2-7
d_gene: .
v_gene: TRBV7-2
abundance: many
CDR3aa: CASSLDYEQYF
CDR3nt: TGTGCCAGCAGCTTAGACTACGAGCAGTACTTC

j_gene: TRBJ1-1
d_gene: .
v_gene: TRBV7-9
abundance: few
CDR3aa: CASSLATRNTEAFF
CDR3nt: TGTGCCAGCAGCTTAGCAACAAGGAACACTGAAGCTTTCTTT

j_gene: TRBJ1-3
d_gene: .
v_gene: TRBV28
abundance: many
CDR3aa: CASSPPGPVHGNTIYF
CDR3nt: TGTGCCAGCAGTCCCCCGGGCCCAGTACATGGAAACACCATATATTTT

j_gene: TRBJ1-4
d_gene: .
v_gene: TRBV12-3/TRBV12-4
abundance: medium-sized
CDR3aa: CASRAATNEKLFF
CDR3nt: TGTGCCAGCAGGGCAGCAACTAATGAAAAACTGTTTTTT

j_gene: TRBJ2-7
d_gene: .
v_gene: TRBV12-3/TRBV12-4
abundance: .
CDR3aa: CASSLGQGKRKDEQYF
CDR3nt: TGTGCCAGCAGTTTAGGGCAGGGGAAAAGGAAGGACGAGCAGTACTTC

j_gene: TRBJ2-7
d_gene: .
v_gene: TRBV19
abundance: many
CDR3aa: CASSEPGGTAYEQYF
CDR3nt: TGTGCCAGTAGTGAGCCTGGAGGGACAGCCTACGAGCAGTACTTC

j_gene: TRBJ2-1
d_gene: TRBD2
v_gene: TRBV20-1
abundance: many
CDR3aa: CSATSALAGVYEQFF
CDR3nt: TGCAGTGCCACTTCCGCTCTAGCGGGAGTATATGAGCAGTTCTTC

j_gene: TRBJ2-7
d_gene: .
v_gene: TRBV28
abundance: many
CDR3aa: CASSSTLGLLVYEQYF
CDR3nt: TGTGCCAGCAGTTCAACCCTCGGACTACTTGTCTACGAGCAGTACTTC

j_gene: TRBJ1-2
d_gene: .
v_gene: TRBV7-9
abundance: few
CDR3aa: CASRGLNDGYTF
CDR3nt: TGTGCCAGCAGGGGGCTGAACGATGGCTACACCTTC

j_gene: TRBJ1-1
d_gene: .
v_gene: TRBV29-1
abundance: .
CDR3aa: CSVARSGNTEAFF
CDR3nt: TGCAGCGTTGCACGATCTGGCAACACTGAAGCTTTCTTT

j_gene: TRBJ1-1
d_gene: .
v_gene: TRBV9
abundance: few
CDR3aa: CASSVTSMNTEAFF
CDR3nt: TGTGCCAGCAGCGTAACCAGTATGAACACTGAAGCTTTCTTT

j_gene: TRBJ2-1
d_gene: TRBD2
v_gene: TRBV11-3
abundance: .
CDR3aa: CASSLDLAGGYNEQFF
CDR3nt: TGTGCCAGCAGCTTGGATCTAGCGGGGGGTTACAATGAGCAGTTCTTC

j_gene: TRBJ2-3
d_gene: .
v_gene: TRBV5-6
abundance: .
CDR3aa: CASSLSLRNRTDTQYF
CDR3nt: TGTGCCAGCAGCTTGAGTCTGCGGAACCGCACAGATACGCAGTATTTT

j_gene: TRBJ2-7
d_gene: .
v_gene: TRBV6-6
abundance: .
CDR3aa: CASRMTQSSYEQYF
CDR3nt: TGTGCCAGCAGGATGACTCAGAGCTCCTACGAGCAGTACTTC

j_gene: TRBJ2-3
d_gene: .
v_gene: TRBV28
abundance: many
CDR3aa: CASRAGSAVDTQYF
CDR3nt: TGTGCCAGCAGGGCCGGGAGCGCCGTAGATACGCAGTATTTT

j_gene: TRBJ2-7
d_gene: .
v_gene: TRBV27
abundance: many
CDR3aa: CASSSTTTLRGYEQYF
CDR3nt: TGTGCCAGCAGCTCCACAACTACCCTCCGAGGGTACGAGCAGTACTTC